This TCR beta chain was sequenced during a study of blood T cell repertoires in COVID-19. Study information: Whether acute or convalescent, the COVID-19 samples came from the United States, Italy and Spain. The cDNA or gDNA used as material had been derived from T cells, B-cell-depleted T cells, or PBMCs.

Per the germline V gene, CDR1 is SGHTA and CDR2 is FQGNSA. The CDR3 covers 13 residues. V was pared by 6 bases and J by 5 bases, with 13 bases between. Original handling: The authors estimated nucleated cell counts from reference gene primer amplification. TCRdb's table, derived via immunoSEQ multiplex PCR, lists solely in-frame clones and lacks some. That table is the source of V, J and clone size, and D and trimming were worked out from the DNA. The sample includes approximately 140,000 clones, around 85% of them seen just once. Sequencing input: peripheral blood. The receptor comes from a man between 65 and 79 years old with acute or convalescent COVID-19. The genes are TRBV7-2 and TRBJ2-5, with a weak D call TRBD2 (6 bases). The CDR3 DNA is TGTGCCAGCAGACGGAGGGCCTGGGAGACCCAGTACTTC. Translating it yields CASRRRAWETQYF. The complete variable domain, with remaining parts taken from reference TRBV7-2 and TRBJ2-5, reads GAGVSQSPSNKVTEKGKDVELRCDPISGHTALYWYRQSLGQGLEFLIYFQGNSAPDKSGLPSDRFSAERTGGSVSTLTIQRTQQEDSAVYLCASRRRAWETQYFGPGTRLLVL.